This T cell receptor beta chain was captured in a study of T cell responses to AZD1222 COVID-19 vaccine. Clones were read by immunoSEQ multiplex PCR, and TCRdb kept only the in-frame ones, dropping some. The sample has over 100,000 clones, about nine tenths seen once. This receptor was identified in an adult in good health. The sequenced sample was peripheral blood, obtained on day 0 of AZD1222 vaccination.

CDR3 region: CASSQVLLGAEVGEQYF. As DNA, the CDR3 is TGCGCCAGCAGCCAAGTACTTCTGGGGGCTGAAGTCGGCGAGCAGTACTTC. This sequence joins TRBV4-3 and TRBJ2-7, with TRBD1 as a possible D gene (6 bases). Germline V lookup: CDR1 LGHNA, CDR2 YSLEER. CDR3 length: 17 residues. V lost 1 base and J lost 6, with 22 bases in between.